Here is one T cell receptor beta chain with its context. Its antigen is undetermined. Sequenced by immunoSEQ multiplex PCR; TCRdb stores in-frame clones only, minus some. This sample has approximately 130,000 clones, with about 90% found just once. This CDR3 has 14 residues. V lost 6 bases and J 5 bases, leaving 14 bases between the germline ends. Germline V gene lookup returns CDR1 MNHEY and CDR2 SVGAGI. The source of the sample is a study of T cell responses to AZD1222 COVID-19 vaccine. General study results and limits: Among spike-specific TCRs, nearly half reportedly target unmutated variant regions. Repertoires were obtained solely post-peak T cell response. Donors were mostly white British, more females; clonal diversity possibly underestimated. The breadth and depth of Spike-specific TCRs increased once two AZD1222 doses had been given.

This TCR was sampled from an adult in good health. The source material was peripheral blood, sampled on day 0 of AZD1222 vaccination. This sequence joins TRBV6-5 and TRBJ1-5, with D unclear. CDR3 DNA sequence: TGTGCCAGCAGCGATTCGTTTGAAGATCAGCCCCAGCATTTT. It specifies CASSDSFEDQPQHF.